Listed here are 31 T cell receptor beta chains from one sample, sequenced in a study of a mutant IDH1 vaccine in newly diagnosed glioma. This table comes from immunoSEQ multiplex PCR, and its TCRdb copy is limited to in-frame clones, with some not included. The sample yields roughly 60,000 clones, under 85% seen once. Time point reported: week 35, safety follow-up. Each vaccine dose was 300 ug of mutant IDH1 20-mer peptide, with topical imiquimod. The antigens of these receptors remain unknown. The specimen was PBMCs, collected from a glioma patient whose treatment included an IDH1 peptide vaccine. The receptors come from a man aged 50-59 years with glioma.

The CDR3 here is CASSLEVSYNEQFF. The CDR3 bases are TGTGCCAGCAGCTTAGAAGTGTCCTACAATGAGCAGTTCTTC. The chain employs TRBV13 and TRBJ2-1, with D hard to call. The CDR3 sequence is 14 residues long. V dropped 1 base and J dropped 1 base, with 5 bases sitting between them. Germline CDR1 is PRHDT and CDR2 is FYEKMQ (reference sequence). Drawing the rest from reference TRBV13 and TRBJ2-1, the complete variable domain is AAGVIQSPRHLIKEKRETATLKCYPIPRHDTVYWYQQGPGQDPQFLISFYEKMQSDKGSIPDRFSAQQFSDYHSELNMSSLELGDSALYFCASSLEVSYNEQFFGPGTRLTVL.

This clone was found a few times. DNA of the CDR3: TGTGCCAGCGGCGGGGGCTCTACCTACGAGCAGTACTTC. Its protein is CASGGGSTYEQYF. The chain combines TRBV2 with TRBJ2-7, with D possibly TRBD2 on 7 matching bases. The germline CDR1 and CDR2 sequences are SNHLY and FYNNEI. This CDR3 is 13 amino acids long. V shed 8 bases and J shed 2 bases, with 13 bases lying between them.

This chain connects TRBV4-1 to TRBJ1-4, with a possible D match to TRBD1 (5 bases). The CDR3 is made up of 16 amino acids. V gave up 0 bases and J gave up 2 bases, with 10 bases separating them. CDR1 is MGHRA and CDR2 is YSYEKL in the germline V gene. CDR3 region: CASSQDWGWTNEKLFF. The CDR3, as DNA: TGCGCCAGCAGCCAAGATTGGGGGTGGACTAATGAAAAACTGTTTTTT.

Concerning this clone itself: The sample has other DNA sequences that encode this CDR3 too. CDR3 sequence reads: CASSSSYEQYF. The CDR3, as DNA: TGCGCCAGCAGCAGCTCCTACGAGCAGTACTTC. The rearrangement uses TRBV5-1 and TRBJ2-7, with no clear D. The length of the CDR3 is 11 residues. Trimming removed 4 bases at V and 0 bases at J, with 2 bases between. CDR1 is SGHRS and CDR2 is YFSETQ in the germline V gene.

The chain joins TRBV30 to TRBJ2-3; 8 bases map to TRBD1. Germline values: CDR1 GTSNPN, CDR2 SVGIG (reference sequence). The CDR3 has 12 amino acids. Trimming took 2 bases from V and 9 from J; bases not matched to a gene: 4. The CDR3 region is CAWSLDRGTQYF. CDR3 in DNA: TGTGCCTGGAGTCTCGACAGGGGCACGCAGTATTTT.

V and J are TRBV15 and TRBJ1-5; unclear D gene. Trimming shortened V by 0 bases and J by 3 bases, and 9 bases separated the two germline ends. The CDR3 has 15 residues. Germline loops: CDR1 LNHNV, CDR2 YYDKDF (reference sequence). The CDR3, as DNA: TGTGCCACCAGCAGAGATAAAGGGTACAATCAGCCCCAGCATTTT. This codes for CATSRDKGYNQPQHF.

There are a few counts of this clone. The chain couples TRBV9 to TRBJ1-1; unclear D gene. Looked up from germline, CDR1 is SGDLS and CDR2 is YYNGEE. This CDR3 has 14 amino acids. V was clipped by 5 bases and J by 0 bases, with 11 bases between them. In DNA, the CDR3 is TGTGCCAGCAGGCCGGGAGCCCTGAACACTGAAGCTTTCTTT. As protein: CASRPGALNTEAFF.

J is TRBJ2-5 and V is TRBV9, with a weak D call TRBD1 (6 bases). The V end was cut by 0 bases, the J end by 4 bases, with 13 bases between. Germline V gene lookup returns CDR1 SGDLS and CDR2 YYNGEE. CDR3 length: 15 residues. The DNA for the CDR3 is TGTGCCAGCAGCGTAGGTGGGGGCGAGGGAGAGACCCAGTACTTC. This sequence encodes CASSVGGGEGETQYF.

The J gene is TRBJ1-1, the V gene TRBV27; D is possibly TRBD1 (6 bases). This CDR3 region has 15 residues. Germline loops: CDR1 MNHEY, CDR2 SMNVEV (reference sequence). V shed 4 bases and J shed 1 base, with 13 bases lying between them. The CDR3 region has the DNA TGTGCCAGCAGTTACCTCCGGGACACGAACACTGAAGCTTTCTTT. It translates to CASSYLRDTNTEAFF.

The genes are TRBV18 and TRBJ2-1; TRBD2 matches 10 bases. From germline, CDR1 is KGHSH and CDR2 LQKENI. The V gene end was trimmed by 3 bases and the J gene end by 6 bases; junction bases not matched to a gene: 5. This CDR3 has 15 amino acids. The CDR3 DNA is TGTGCCAGCTCACCGAAAGCGGGGGGGCGCAATGAGCAGTTCTTC. This gives the protein CASSPKAGGRNEQFF.

The chain has TRBV25-1 and TRBJ1-5; weak D call: TRBD1 (6 bases). Germline CDR1 is MGHDK and CDR2 is SYGVNS. The CDR3 runs to 13 residues. The V gene lost 8 bases and the J gene lost 3 bases, with 11 bases spanning the gap. CDR3 DNA sequence: TGTGCCAGCCGAGGGGGACTCAATCAGCCCCAGCATTTT. Its translation is CASRGGLNQPQHF.

J is TRBJ1-4 and V is TRBV2; maybe TRBD1 (5 bases). Germline V CDR1 and CDR2: SNHLY, FYNNEI. There are 15 residues in the CDR3. Trimming took off 7 bases at V and 2 bases at J, with 14 bases between the two ends. The CDR3 is CASNRPGHTNEKLFF. CDR3 bases: TGTGCCAGCAACAGGCCCGGCCATACTAATGAAAAACTGTTTTTT.

This chain uses TRBV7-2 with TRBJ1-5; the match to TRBD1 covers 7 bases. The CDR3 runs to 13 residues. In germline, CDR1 is SGHTA, CDR2 FQGNSA. With V trimmed by 5 bases and J by 7 bases, 5 bases remained unmatched. Here the CDR3 DNA reads TGTGCCAGCAGCCAGGACAGGTTACAGCCCCAGCATTTT. This gives the protein CASSQDRLQPQHF.

This clone is a singleton in its sample. The chain recombines TRBV30 with TRBJ1-5, with D maybe TRBD1 (6 bases). This CDR3 comprises 16 residues. V lost 0 bases and J 1 base, leaving 13 bases between the germline ends. Germline CDR1 GTSNPN, CDR2 SVGIG (reference sequence). In DNA form, the CDR3 reads TGTGCCTGGAGTGTACCTCAGGGGAAAAGCAATCAGCCCCAGCATTTT. Translation: CAWSVPQGKSNQPQHF.

The V gene is TRBV4-3, the J gene TRBJ2-3, with 9 bases lining up with TRBD1. Germline CDR1 is LGHNA and CDR2 is YSLEER. CDR3 length equals 16 residues. After removal of 0 bases from V and 6 bases from J, the junction contained 7 bases not matched to a gene. The CDR3 reads CASSQDGTGSRDTQYF. CDR3 in DNA: TGCGCCAGCAGCCAAGATGGGACAGGGAGTCGGGATACGCAGTATTTT.

The chain carries TRBV19 and TRBJ1-1; unclear D gene. Germline lookup yields CDR1 LNHDA and CDR2 SQIVND (reference sequence). The CDR3 length is 16 residues. V was trimmed by 0 bases and J by 5 bases, leaving 16 bases between them. Written as DNA, the CDR3 is TGTGCCAGTAGTATAGAATCGGGCTCCGCGCAGACTGAAGCTTTCTTT. Amino acids: CASSIESGSAQTEAFF.

This clone is medium-sized by share. The chain carries TRBV11-2 and TRBJ1-5; D call uncertain. V was cut by 1 base and J by 3 bases, with 10 bases left in between. This CDR3 spans 15 amino acids. The V gene's germline CDR1 is SGHAT and CDR2 FQNNGV. CDR3 nucleotides: TGTGCCAGCAGCTTAGTGGAAGGAGACAATCAGCCCCAGCATTTT. Its translation: CASSLVEGDNQPQHF.

This clone was picked up a small number of times. The rearrangement links TRBV7-2 to TRBJ1-1; D is uncertain. The CDR3 is 15 amino acids. Trimming took off 6 bases at V and 5 bases at J, with 19 bases between the two ends. In germline, CDR1 is SGHTA, CDR2 FQGNSA. This chain's CDR3 is CASSRRSIGRTEAFF. The CDR3 DNA sequence: TGTGCCAGCAGTCGCAGGAGTATTGGCAGGACTGAAGCTTTCTTT.

The chain recombines TRBV5-1 with TRBJ2-5; 10 bases fit TRBD2. The V and J ends lost 4 bases and 2 bases, in that order; junction bases with no gene match: 5. In germline, CDR1 is SGHRS, CDR2 YFSETQ. This CDR3 is 15 amino acids long. For the CDR3, the DNA is TGCGCCAGCAGCATTTATAGCGGGGGGCAAGAGACCCAGTACTTC. This sequence encodes CASSIYSGGQETQYF. The whole variable domain, filled in from reference TRBV5-1 and TRBJ2-5, reads KAGVTQTPRYLIKTRGQQVTLSCSPISGHRSVSWYQQTPGQGLQFLFEYFSETQRNKGNFPGRFSGRQFSNSRSEMNVSTLELGDSALYLCASSIYSGGQETQYFGPGTRLLVL.

The J gene is TRBJ1-5, the V gene TRBV2, with D perhaps matching TRBD1 (5 bases). Trimming took off 5 bases at V and 5 bases at J, with 16 bases between the two ends. Germline values: CDR1 SNHLY, CDR2 FYNNEI. The CDR3 sequence is 15 residues long. CDR3 amino acids: CASSRNGGDDQPQHF. The CDR3, as DNA: TGTGCCAGCAGTCGGAATGGAGGGGACGATCAGCCCCAGCATTTT.

The table lists this clone with a count of one. This sequence joins TRBV4-1 and TRBJ1-1, with D hard to call. CDR3 length: 14 amino acids. From germline, CDR1 is MGHRA and CDR2 YSYEKL. The V and J ends lost 2 bases and 1 base respectively, with 8 bases between them. In DNA form, the CDR3 reads TGCGCCAGCAGCCAATACTCCGAGAACACTGAAGCTTTCTTT. The encoded protein is CASSQYSENTEAFF.

The chain combines TRBV4-2 with TRBJ2-7; 7 nucleotides agree with TRBD1. There are 14 residues in the CDR3. Trimming removed 3 bases from V and 1 base from J; junction bases left unmatched: 3. Germline V gene lookup returns CDR1 LGHNA and CDR2 YNFKEQ. CDR3 region: CASSQGTVSYEQYF. In nucleotides, the CDR3 is TGTGCCAGCAGCCAGGGGACAGTTTCCTACGAGCAGTACTTC.

This chain uses TRBV6-1 with TRBJ1-1; D unclear. The CDR3 has 13 amino acids. Trimming pared 11 bases from V and 1 base from J, leaving 14 bases between. Germline CDR1 and CDR2: MNHNS and SASEGT. The CDR3: CAVGGARNTEAFF. DNA for the CDR3: TGTGCCGTAGGAGGAGCCAGGAACACTGAAGCTTTCTTT.

The chain carries TRBV5-1 and TRBJ2-5; maybe TRBD2 (6 bases). CDR3 length: 15 amino acids. The ends were cut back, 0 bases at V and 1 base at J, with 10 bases in the middle. The germline CDR1 and CDR2 sequences are SGHRS and YFSETQ. The DNA for the CDR3 is TGCGCCAGCAGCTTGGTACTAGCTACCCAAGAGACCCAGTACTTC. Its translation: CASSLVLATQETQYF.

The V gene is TRBV18, the J gene TRBJ2-5; 10 bases line up with TRBD1. Germline CDR1 KGHSH, CDR2 LQKENI. The V and J ends lost 3 bases and 4 bases, in that order; junction bases with no gene match: 5. This CDR3 has 15 residues. The DNA of the CDR3 is TGTGCCAGCTCACCGCTCTGGACAGGGGGAGAGACCCAGTACTTC. Translation gives CASSPLWTGGETQYF.

The genes are TRBV6-6 and TRBJ1-2; 10 nucleotides line up with TRBD1. Germline CDR1 MNHNY, CDR2 SVGAGI (reference sequence). J lost 5 bases, V lost 4 bases, and 7 bases had no gene match. The length of the CDR3 is 15 residues. CDR3 DNA sequence: TGTGCCAGCAGTTCGGGACAGGGGTCATGGTATGGCTACACCTTC. This gives the protein CASSSGQGSWYGYTF.

This clone was picked up a small number of times. This rearrangement joins TRBV5-1 to TRBJ1-1; D is possibly TRBD1 (6 bases). Germline V gene sequence: CDR1 SGHRS, CDR2 YFSETQ. The CDR3 covers 14 residues. The V end was cut by 1 base, the J end by 4 bases, with 11 bases between. CDR3 amino acids: CASSLSGGGTEAFF. The DNA of the CDR3 is TGCGCCAGCAGCTTGAGTGGGGGCGGCACTGAAGCTTTCTTT.

This chain uses TRBV30 with TRBJ2-1; the D is unclear. V shed 3 bases and J shed 8 bases, with 14 bases lying between them. Germline V gene data show CDR1 as GTSNPN and CDR2 as SVGIG (reference sequence). The CDR3 sequence is 13 residues long. This CDR3 is CAWSRALSDEQFF. The CDR3 nucleotides read TGTGCCTGGAGCCGGGCCCTTTCGGATGAGCAGTTCTTC. Filled out from reference TRBV30 and TRBJ2-1, the complete variable domain reads SQTIHQWPATLVQPVGSPLSLECTVEGTSNPNLYWYRQAAGRGLQLLFYSVGIGQISSEVPQNLSASRPQDRQFILSSKKLLLSDSGFYLCAWSRALSDEQFFGPGTRLTVL.

The chain joins TRBV5-5 to TRBJ1-1; D uncertain. This CDR3 has 14 amino acids. V was clipped by 2 bases and J by 1 base, with 9 bases between them. Germline CDR1 is SGHKS and CDR2 is YYEKEE (reference sequence). This CDR3 reads CASSLRVENTEAFF. CDR3 sequence (DNA): TGTGCCAGCAGCTTACGGGTTGAGAACACTGAAGCTTTCTTT.

The chain recombines TRBV19 with TRBJ1-2, with 7 bases fitting TRBD1. The CDR3 contains 15 residues. In germline, CDR1 is LNHDA, CDR2 SQIVND (reference sequence). V was clipped by 6 bases and J by 3 bases; unmatched bases: 10. CDR3 amino acids: CASRLFGTEDYGYTF. As DNA, the CDR3 is TGTGCCAGTAGGTTGTTCGGGACAGAAGACTATGGCTACACCTTC.

The chain carries TRBV7-9 and TRBJ2-1; D possibly corresponds to TRBD1 (6 bases). Trimming left V 2 bases short and J 4 bases short, with 12 bases between. Looked up from germline, CDR1 is SEHNR and CDR2 is FQNEAQ (reference sequence). The CDR3 has 15 amino acids. Here the CDR3 DNA reads TGTGCCAGCAGCTTATCCAGCGGACAGTACAATGAGCAGTTCTTC. Its translation is CASSLSSGQYNEQFF.